One T cell receptor beta chain is described in this entry. Its antigen is not known. Profiling relied on immunoSEQ multiplex PCR, and the TCRdb table lists in-frame clones only, not all of them. The sample shows about 95,000 clones, around nine tenths of them seen only once. The data are from a study of OX40 agonist ivuxolimab in advanced cancers. As for the study in general: The dose-escalation cohort had hepatocellular carcinoma, melanoma, renal cell or head and neck cancer. Study-wide results and caveats: Determination of antigen specificity was not performed for the expanded peripheral T cells.

V gave up 2 bases and J gave up 3 bases, with 10 bases separating them. The CDR3 consists of 14 residues. The germline CDR1 and CDR2 sequences are SGHAT and FQNNGV. The V and J genes are TRBV11-2 and TRBJ1-1; D call uncertain. The sequencing used CD4+ or CD8+ T cells sorted from blood, collected in a trial of the OX40 agonist ivuxolimab. The sequence came from an adult with an advanced solid tumor such as melanoma, head and neck, liver or kidney cancer. The CDR3 DNA follows: TGTGCCAGCAGCTTACCACGGGCGGACACTGAAGCTTTCTTT. Translated, it gives CASSLPRADTEAFF.